The present TCR beta chain was sequenced within a study of OX40 agonist ivuxolimab in advanced cancers. Germline loops: CDR1 SGHRS, CDR2 YFSETQ. There are 17 residues in the CDR3. Trimming removed 0 bases from V and 0 bases from J, with 13 bases in between. Method: immunoSEQ multiplex PCR; TCRdb's copy keeps in-frame clones and lacks some. The data contain approximately 72,000 clones, about 79% of them singletons. The V and J genes are TRBV5-1 and TRBJ2-1; tentative D call: TRBD1 (6 bases). Sequenced material: CD4+ or CD8+ T cells sorted from blood, taken in a trial of the OX40 agonist ivuxolimab. This clonotype was sampled from an adult with an advanced solid tumor such as melanoma, head and neck, liver or kidney cancer. The CDR3 spells CASSLEGQGSSYNEQFF. In DNA form, the CDR3 reads TGCGCCAGCAGCTTGGAGGGGCAGGGGAGCTCCTACAATGAGCAGTTCTTC.